This TCR beta chain emerged from a study of STAT5B mutations in CD4+ large granular lymphocyte leukemia (dated by TCRdb to about 2022). Regarding the study in general: Among the healthy controls, the CDR3 'QG' motif was associated with a particular HLA allele. The TCRbeta repertoires of CD4+ T-cell large granular lymphocyte leukemia patients were compared with the TCRbeta repertoires of healthy blood donors. Flow cytometry on FACSCanto II or FACSVerse confirmed that purified fractions exceeded 95% purity among lymphocytes. What the study reported, not specific to this receptor: The data were not HLA-matched, and the relatively small sample size could explain the higher clonality seen in CD4+ compared with CD8+ T-LGLL. Enrichment of TRBV06-family usage was observed among the top patient clones (8/27) relative to healthy controls (2/35). Main leukemic clonotypes were private to each patient, although roughly 25% of the main leukemic clonotypes were found at low frequency in the non-leukemic repertoires of other patients. CD4-sorted patient repertoires appeared more clonal than healthy CD4+ repertoires, and this difference persisted after removing the putative leukemic clones.

The healthy controls were around 35 blood donors, and the buffy coats of these donors were supplied by the Finnish Red Cross blood service. All TCR-sequenced material derived from peripheral blood: patient blood samples and healthy donor buffy coats. Peripheral blood mononuclear cells were isolated by Ficoll-Hypaque gradient centrifugation. Magnetic purification was used to isolate CD4+ cells from the buffy coats of the healthy controls. Genomic DNA was extracted with the Gentra Puregene Cell and Tissue kit and quantified on a Qubit 2.0 fluorometer. The immunoSEQ assay at survey resolution was applied to genomic DNA for sequencing of TCRbeta rearrangements. In the authors' own workflow: In the TCR sequencing data, the lowest productive clonotype frequency that could be detected was 2.59 x 10-5. Only productive TCRbeta rearrangements, defined as complete and in-frame sequences, were included in the analyses. Clonality for each sample was calculated as Simpson clonality in the immunoSEQ Analyzer version 3.0. Clones were binned by frequency as very rare, small, medium, large (1-20%) or hyperexpanded (>20%). Generation probabilities were estimated with OLGA 1.2.3, V-gene circos plots were generated with VDJtools, specificities were searched for in VDJdb, and CDR3 motifs were identified with GLIPH. TCRdb holds this immuneACCESS table with in-frame rearrangements only. Some clones are missing; in checked studies, unresolved V genes explain under half, and the rest has no known cause. V and J calls and clone size are those listed in that table; D and trimming were worked out from the DNA. This sample holds some 34,000 clones; 81% were observed only once. Of the sample, 3.5% to 5% falls within the top ten clones.

Relative to germline, V is 4 bases shorter and J is 2 bases shorter, with 19 bases between their ends. From a lookup of the germline V gene (reference sequence), CDR1 and CDR2 are MNHEY and SMNVEV. Counted from cysteine to phenylalanine, this CDR3 has 17 amino acids. Only the CDR3 portion is preserved as DNA: 51 bases, with reading frame beginning at the first base. Of note for this clone: The clone's antigen remains unknown. No much larger clone exists at a distance of one base, and base qualities are not known.

Sequencing was carried out using CD4+ T cells from blood buffy coats. The clonotype was recovered from a human donor in good health. Here the chain combines TRBV27 and TRBJ2-3; a weak D assignment points to TRBD1 (5 bases agree). At the DNA level, the sequence is TGTGCCAGCAGTTACGGGTTGGGGCTACACCACACAGATACGCAGTATTTT. The resulting protein is CASSYGLGLHHTDTQYF.